The present entry profiles one TCR beta chain with its context. Only in-frame clones appear in the TCRdb table, and some are missing; sequencing was by immunoSEQ multiplex PCR. This table holds 800,000 to 950,000 clones, about 97% found once. In germline, CDR1 is SGDLS, CDR2 YYNGEE. The CDR3 is 14 amino acids. V lost 4 bases and J lost 5, with 15 bases in between. These data are taken from a study of shared clonotypes between healthy human individuals. In the naive CD8 group, cells lacked CD45RO and were positively selected for CCR7, so terminally differentiated effector memory CD45RA+ cells were left out.

V and J are TRBV9 and TRBJ1-1; possible D gene TRBD1, 5 bases. This sequence originates from a man aged 25 to 45 in good health. The sample was naive CD8+ T cells sorted from blood. CDR3 residues: CASSPGPTGTEAFF. In DNA form, the CDR3 reads TGTGCCAGCAGCCCGGGGCCCACCGGTACTGAAGCTTTCTTT.